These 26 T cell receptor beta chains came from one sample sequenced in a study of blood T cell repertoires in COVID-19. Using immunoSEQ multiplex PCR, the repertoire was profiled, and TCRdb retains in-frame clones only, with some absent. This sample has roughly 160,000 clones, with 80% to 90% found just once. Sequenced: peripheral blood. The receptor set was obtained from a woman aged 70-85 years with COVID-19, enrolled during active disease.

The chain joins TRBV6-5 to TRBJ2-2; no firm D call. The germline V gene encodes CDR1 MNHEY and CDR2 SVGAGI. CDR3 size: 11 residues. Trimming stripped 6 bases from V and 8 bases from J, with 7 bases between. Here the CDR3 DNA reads TGTGCCAGCAGGGTTCTAGGGGAGCTGTTTTTT. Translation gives CASRVLGELFF.

The CDR3, as DNA: TGTGCCAGCAGCTTAGATAGGGGAAATTCACCCCTCCACTTT. Translating it yields CASSLDRGNSPLHF. This rearrangement joins TRBV11-2 to TRBJ1-6, with D possibly matching TRBD1 (5 bases). CDR1 SGHAT and CDR2 FQNNGV come from the germline V gene. Trimming cost V 0 bases and J 7 bases, with 7 bases left between them. The CDR3 is made up of 14 amino acids.

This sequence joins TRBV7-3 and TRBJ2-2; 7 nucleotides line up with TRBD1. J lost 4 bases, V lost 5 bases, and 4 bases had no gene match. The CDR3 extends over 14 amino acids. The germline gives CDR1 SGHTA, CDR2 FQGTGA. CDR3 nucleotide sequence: TGTGCCAGCAGCCTTCCAGGGGGCACCGGGGAGCTGTTTTTT. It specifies CASSLPGGTGELFF.

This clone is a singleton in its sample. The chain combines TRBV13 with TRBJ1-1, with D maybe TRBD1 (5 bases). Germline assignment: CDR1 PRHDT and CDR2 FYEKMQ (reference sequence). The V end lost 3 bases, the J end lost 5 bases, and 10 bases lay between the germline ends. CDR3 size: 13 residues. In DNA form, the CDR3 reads TGTGCCAGCAGCTTGAGTAGGGGAACTGAAGCTTTCTTT. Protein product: CASSLSRGTEAFF.

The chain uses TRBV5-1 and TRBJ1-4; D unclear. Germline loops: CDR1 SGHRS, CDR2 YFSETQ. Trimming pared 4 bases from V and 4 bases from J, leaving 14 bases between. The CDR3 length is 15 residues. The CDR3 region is CASSPNPAGNEKLFF. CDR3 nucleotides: TGCGCCAGCAGCCCGAACCCGGCGGGTAATGAAAAACTGTTTTTT. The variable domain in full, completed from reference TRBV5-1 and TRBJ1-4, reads KAGVTQTPRYLIKTRGQQVTLSCSPISGHRSVSWYQQTPGQGLQFLFEYFSETQRNKGNFPGRFSGRQFSNSRSEMNVSTLELGDSALYLCASSPNPAGNEKLFFGSGTQLSVL.

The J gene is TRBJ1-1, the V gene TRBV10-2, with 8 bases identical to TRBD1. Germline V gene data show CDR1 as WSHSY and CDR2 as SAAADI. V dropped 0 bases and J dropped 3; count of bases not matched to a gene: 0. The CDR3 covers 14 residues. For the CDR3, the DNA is TGCGCCAGCAGTGAGTCGACAGGGGACACTGAAGCTTTCTTT. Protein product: CASSESTGDTEAFF.

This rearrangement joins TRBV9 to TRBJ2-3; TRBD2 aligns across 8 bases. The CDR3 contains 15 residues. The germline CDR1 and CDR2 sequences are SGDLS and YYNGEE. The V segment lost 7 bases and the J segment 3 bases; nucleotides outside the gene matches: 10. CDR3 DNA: TGTGCCAGCCGTGTCGGGACTAGTATAACAGATACGCAGTATTTT. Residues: CASRVGTSITDTQYF. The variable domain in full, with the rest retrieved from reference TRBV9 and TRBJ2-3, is DSGVTQTPKHLITATGQRVTLRCSPRSGDLSVYWYQQSLDQGLQFLIQYYNGEERAKGNILERFSAQQFPDLHSELNLSSLELGDSALYFCASRVGTSITDTQYFGPGTRLTVL.

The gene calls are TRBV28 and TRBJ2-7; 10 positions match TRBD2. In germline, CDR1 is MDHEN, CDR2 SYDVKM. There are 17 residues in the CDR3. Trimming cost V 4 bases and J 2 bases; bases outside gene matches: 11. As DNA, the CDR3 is TGTGCCAGCAGTTCTGTAAGGACTAGCGGTGCAACCTACGAGCAGTACTTC. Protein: CASSSVRTSGATYEQYF.

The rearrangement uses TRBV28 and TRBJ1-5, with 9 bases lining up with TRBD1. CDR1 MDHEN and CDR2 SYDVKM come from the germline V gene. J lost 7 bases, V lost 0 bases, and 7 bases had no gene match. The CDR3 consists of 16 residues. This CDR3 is CASSLWGQGSGQPQHF. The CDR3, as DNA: TGTGCCAGCAGTTTATGGGGACAGGGTTCAGGACAGCCCCAGCATTTT.

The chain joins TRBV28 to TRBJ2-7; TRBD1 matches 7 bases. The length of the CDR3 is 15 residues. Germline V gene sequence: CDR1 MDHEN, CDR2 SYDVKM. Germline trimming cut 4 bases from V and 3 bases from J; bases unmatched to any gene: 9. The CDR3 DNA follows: TGTGCCAGCAGTTACGGTATGGGGGACAGCTACGAGCAGTACTTC. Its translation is CASSYGMGDSYEQYF.

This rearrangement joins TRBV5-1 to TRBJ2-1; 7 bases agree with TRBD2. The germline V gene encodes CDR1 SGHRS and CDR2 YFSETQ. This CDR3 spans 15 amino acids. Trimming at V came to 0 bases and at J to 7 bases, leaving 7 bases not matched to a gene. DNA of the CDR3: TGCGCCAGCAGCTTGGCCGGGGGGAGACAGAATGAGCAGTTCTTC. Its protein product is CASSLAGGRQNEQFF.

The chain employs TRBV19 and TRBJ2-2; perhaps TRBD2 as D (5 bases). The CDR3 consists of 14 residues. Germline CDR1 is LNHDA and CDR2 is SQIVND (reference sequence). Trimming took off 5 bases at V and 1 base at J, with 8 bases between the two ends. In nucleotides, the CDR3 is TGTGCCAGTAGTCAGGCGGGGAACACCGGGGAGCTGTTTTTT. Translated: CASSQAGNTGELFF.

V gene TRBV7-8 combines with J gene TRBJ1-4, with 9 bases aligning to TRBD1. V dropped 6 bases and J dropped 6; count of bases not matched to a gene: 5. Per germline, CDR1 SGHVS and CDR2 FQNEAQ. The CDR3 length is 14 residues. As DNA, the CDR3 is TGTGCCAGCAGTTTCCGGGACAGGGATGAAAAACTGTTTTTT. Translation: CASSFRDRDEKLFF.

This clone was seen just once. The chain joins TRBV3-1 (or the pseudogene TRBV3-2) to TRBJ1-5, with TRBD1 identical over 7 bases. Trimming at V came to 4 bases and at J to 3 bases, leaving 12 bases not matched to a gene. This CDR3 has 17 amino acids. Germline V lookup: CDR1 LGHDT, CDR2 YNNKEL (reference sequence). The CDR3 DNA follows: TGTGCCAGCAGCCCGGGGACAGTGAGTCTGAACAATCAGCCCCAGCATTTT. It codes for CASSPGTVSLNNQPQHF.

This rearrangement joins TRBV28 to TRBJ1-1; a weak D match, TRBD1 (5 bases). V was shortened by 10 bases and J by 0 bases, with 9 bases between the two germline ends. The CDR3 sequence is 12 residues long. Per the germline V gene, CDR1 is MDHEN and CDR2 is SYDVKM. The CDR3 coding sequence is TGTGCCATCGGGGACTTGAACACTGAAGCTTTCTTT. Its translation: CAIGDLNTEAFF.

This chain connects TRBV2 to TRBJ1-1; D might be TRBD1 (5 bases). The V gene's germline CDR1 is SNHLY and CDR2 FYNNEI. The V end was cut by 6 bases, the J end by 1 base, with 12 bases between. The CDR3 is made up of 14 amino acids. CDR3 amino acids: CASRKTDTNTEAFF. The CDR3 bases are TGTGCCAGCAGGAAGACAGATACGAACACTGAAGCTTTCTTT.

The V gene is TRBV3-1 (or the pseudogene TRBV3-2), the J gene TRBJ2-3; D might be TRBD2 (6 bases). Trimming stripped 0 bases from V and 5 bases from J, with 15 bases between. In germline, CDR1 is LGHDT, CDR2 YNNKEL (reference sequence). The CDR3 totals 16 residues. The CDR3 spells CASSQELASVQDTQYF. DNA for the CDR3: TGTGCCAGCAGCCAAGAATTGGCTAGCGTTCAAGATACGCAGTATTTT.

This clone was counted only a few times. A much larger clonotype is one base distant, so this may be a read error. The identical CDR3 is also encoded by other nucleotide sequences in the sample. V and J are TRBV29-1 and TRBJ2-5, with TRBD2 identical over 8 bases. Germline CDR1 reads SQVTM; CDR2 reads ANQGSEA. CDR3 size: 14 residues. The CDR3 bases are TGCTGCGTGGGGGGACCGGGGGGGGGAGAGACCCAGTACTTC. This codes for CCVGGPGGGETQYF.

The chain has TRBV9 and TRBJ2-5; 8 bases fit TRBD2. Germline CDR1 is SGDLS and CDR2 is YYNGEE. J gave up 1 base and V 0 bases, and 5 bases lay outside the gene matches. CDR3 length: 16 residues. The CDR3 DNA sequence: TGTGCCAGCAGCGTAGCGGGGGGGAGGCCCCAAGAGACCCAGTACTTC. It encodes CASSVAGGRPQETQYF.

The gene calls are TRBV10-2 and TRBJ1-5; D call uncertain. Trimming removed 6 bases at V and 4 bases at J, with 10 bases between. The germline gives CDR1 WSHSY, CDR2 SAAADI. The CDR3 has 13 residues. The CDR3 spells CASRISWNQPQHF. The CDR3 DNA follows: TGCGCCAGCAGGATCAGTTGGAATCAGCCCCAGCATTTT.

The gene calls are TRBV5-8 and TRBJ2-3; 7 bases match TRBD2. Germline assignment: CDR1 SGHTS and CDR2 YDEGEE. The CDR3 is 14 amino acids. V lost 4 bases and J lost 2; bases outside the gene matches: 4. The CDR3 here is CASSPGRATDTQYF. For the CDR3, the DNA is TGTGCCAGCAGCCCGGGGAGGGCCACAGATACGCAGTATTTT.

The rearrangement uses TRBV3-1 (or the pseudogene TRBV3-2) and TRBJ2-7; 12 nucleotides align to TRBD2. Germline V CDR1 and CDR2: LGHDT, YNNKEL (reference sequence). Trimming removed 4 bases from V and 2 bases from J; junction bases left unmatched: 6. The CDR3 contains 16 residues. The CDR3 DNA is TGTGCCAGCAGCCGACTTACTAGCGGGGGGCCCTACGAGCAGTACTTC. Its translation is CASSRLTSGGPYEQYF.

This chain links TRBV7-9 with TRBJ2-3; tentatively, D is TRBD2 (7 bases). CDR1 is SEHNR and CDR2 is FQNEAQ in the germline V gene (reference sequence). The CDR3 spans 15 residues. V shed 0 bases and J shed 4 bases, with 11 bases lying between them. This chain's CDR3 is CASSLAGGPADTQYF. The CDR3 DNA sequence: TGTGCCAGCAGCTTAGCGGGGGGGCCCGCAGATACGCAGTATTTT.

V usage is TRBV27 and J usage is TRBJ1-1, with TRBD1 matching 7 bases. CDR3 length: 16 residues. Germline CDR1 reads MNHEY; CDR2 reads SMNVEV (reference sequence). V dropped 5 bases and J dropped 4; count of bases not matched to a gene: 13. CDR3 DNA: TGTGCCAGCAGTCCCCCCCTGACAGGGCTCCGCACTGAAGCTTTCTTT. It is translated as CASSPPLTGLRTEAFF.

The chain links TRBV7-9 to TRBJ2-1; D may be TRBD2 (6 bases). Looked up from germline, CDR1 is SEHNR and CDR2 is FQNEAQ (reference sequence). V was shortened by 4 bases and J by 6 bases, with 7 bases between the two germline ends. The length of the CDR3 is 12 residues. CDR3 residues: CASSSGSNEQFF. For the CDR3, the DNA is TGTGCCAGCAGCTCCGGGAGCAATGAGCAGTTCTTC.

The CDR3: CASTRQGGTEAFF. In DNA, the CDR3 is TGTGCCAGCACCCGACAGGGAGGAACTGAAGCTTTCTTT. V gene TRBV9 combines with J gene TRBJ1-1; 7 positions match TRBD1. V was clipped by 6 bases and J by 5 bases; unmatched bases: 7. CDR3 length: 13 residues. In germline, CDR1 is SGDLS, CDR2 YYNGEE. Full variable domain (rest looked up from reference TRBV9 and TRBJ1-1): DSGVTQTPKHLITATGQRVTLRCSPRSGDLSVYWYQQSLDQGLQFLIQYYNGEERAKGNILERFSAQQFPDLHSELNLSSLELGDSALYFCASTRQGGTEAFFGQGTRLTVV.